The 7 T cell receptor beta chains reported below all come from one sample, sequenced in a study of T cells in Graves' hyperthyroidism and ophthalmopathy. TCR beta CDR3 sequences were amplified from RNA transcripts. When the TCR CDR3 underwent first-round RT-PCR, the HTBI primer set was used. TCRdb passed the multiplex PCR reads through MiXCR, listing each CDR3 protein once. Among about 510,000 distinct CDR3 sequences listed, roughly 45% were seen once. What was sequenced was peripheral blood or thyroid tissue (not recorded which). Receptors originate from an adult woman with Graves' disease, either hyperthyroidism or ophthalmopathy (not recorded which).

This clonotype was detected many times. J is TRBJ2-5 and V is TRBV10-3; D unresolved. Germline V lookup: CDR1 ENHRY, CDR2 SYGVKD. Trimming pared 3 bases from V and 5 bases from J, leaving 13 bases between. The CDR3 has 14 residues. The CDR3 coding sequence is TGTGCCATCAGTGAAGGGAACCAAGGGGAGACCCAGTACTTC. Its translation is CAISEGNQGETQYF.

The rearrangement joins TRBV6-1 to TRBJ2-2; 9 nucleotides align to TRBD1. J was trimmed by 7 bases and V by 5 bases; bases with no gene match: 11. CDR3 length: 16 amino acids. Per the germline V gene, CDR1 is MNHNS and CDR2 is SASEGT. CDR3 amino acids: CASSYSKTGGIGELFF. CDR3 coding DNA: TGTGCCAGCAGTTACTCAAAGACAGGGGGGATCGGGGAGCTGTTTTTT.

The CDR3 sequence: CASRGTGAAGETQYF. The DNA of the CDR3 is TGTGCCAGCAGGGGGACAGGGGCTGCCGGAGAGACCCAGTACTTC. The chain is built from TRBV2 and TRBJ2-5, with TRBD1 matching 10 bases. The CDR3 is 15 amino acids. V lost 6 bases to trimming and J lost 4 bases; unmatched junction nucleotides: 8. From germline, CDR1 is SNHLY and CDR2 FYNNEI.

Points on this clonotype: Just one base apart from a much larger clone, this may be a read error. The chain recombines TRBV9 with TRBJ1-2; tentatively, D is TRBD1 (6 bases). There are 14 residues in the CDR3. Germline-derived CDR1 and CDR2 are SGDLS and YYNGEE. V was clipped by 7 bases and J by 0 bases, with 13 bases between them. CDR3 in DNA: TGTGCCAGCGGCATACAGGGAGCTAACTATGGCTACACCTTC. It specifies CASGIQGANYGYTF.

Only a few counts were recorded for this clonotype. This chain links TRBV5-6 with TRBJ2-7; tentative D call: TRBD1 (6 bases). CDR3 size: 13 residues. Germline V CDR1 and CDR2: SGHDT, YYEEEE. V lost 4 bases and J 6 bases, leaving 14 bases between the germline ends. CDR3 sequence reads: CASSPGEGGEQYF. The CDR3 DNA sequence: TGTGCCAGCAGCCCCGGGGAAGGGGGCGAGCAGTACTTC.

This clonotype was detected many times. This chain links TRBV29-1 with TRBJ2-7, with TRBD2 identical over 7 bases. Germline values: CDR1 SQVTM, CDR2 ANQGSEA. This CDR3 spans 14 amino acids. The J segment lost 0 bases and the V segment lost 6 bases, leaving 8 bases of the junction unmatched. CDR3 in amino acids: CSVESGTGSYEQYF. The DNA for the CDR3 is TGCAGCGTGGAGAGCGGGACGGGCTCCTACGAGCAGTACTTC.

This clonotype was detected many times. The chain carries TRBV29-1 and TRBJ2-5, with D tentatively TRBD2 (6 bases). V was pared by 1 base and J by 2 bases, with 14 bases between. CDR3 length: 15 amino acids. Looked up from germline, CDR1 is SQVTM and CDR2 is ANQGSEA. Here the CDR3 reads CSVEGLRGKQETQYF. CDR3 nucleotides: TGCAGCGTTGAAGGGTTACGGGGGAAGCAAGAGACCCAGTACTTC.